This T cell receptor beta chain was identified during a study of blood T cells in healthy people across ages (dated by TCRdb to the mid-2010s). General notes on the study: In model experiments, roughly one uniquely barcoded TCR beta cDNA molecule per two T cells was captured by template switching. The donors were divided into four age groups: young (average 16 years), middle-aged (approximately 39), aged (roughly 60) and long-lived (82). For two donors (one aged 18 to 29 and one aged 80 or older), the study analyzed two additional independent replicas of 1 million unique cDNA reads from the same blood draw. Donors of different ages were randomly distributed across sequencing lanes to avoid experimental bias. Using deep sequencing normalized with unique cDNA molecular identifiers, the study measured how TCR beta repertoire diversity changes with age.

This clonotype was counted ten times or more. Its antigen has not been determined. Base-call qualities are not available, and no considerably larger clone is one nucleotide away. V is reduced by 3 bases and J by 0 bases, leaving a spacing of 9 bases between them. The CDR3, from cysteine to phenylalanine, totals 14 residues. The kept DNA is CDR3 alone, 42 bases in frame from the first base. The receptor library was made with 5' RACE. For sequencing, an Illumina HiSeq 2500 was employed. A second PCR of 7 to 11 cycles was performed with a sample-barcoded 5' primer and a J-beta primer mix. Each TCR beta cDNA molecule received a unique molecular identifier from a template-switch 5' adaptor carrying 12 random nucleotides. At least 3 million CDR3-containing paired-end reads were obtained from each sample. First-strand cDNA synthesis was performed from all RNA using the Mint cDNA synthesis kit, with priming by a TRBC-specific oligonucleotide. Following uracil-DNA glycosylase treatment, a first 18-cycle PCR with universal primers M1SS and BC2_uni_R was performed on all cDNA. The study's own analysis went as follows. For normalization, 1 million high-quality reads were randomly selected from each sample, with every read carrying a distinct molecular identifier. Reads sharing molecular identifiers were discarded rather than binned into consensus sequences. MiTCR, set to a Q25 quality threshold and the strictest error-elimination algorithm, was used for CDR3 identification, clonotype clustering and error correction. A nonparametric unseen species model using Euler transformation provided a lower-bound estimate of total TCR beta diversity. TCRdb's own reprocessing of the public reads used fastp at Q25 and MiXCR and kept productive beta chains. Rows matching on CDR3 protein sequence are summarized as one entry with the most common DNA and genes. The V and J calls follow TCRdb's processing rather than the paper's. This sample gives 600,000 to 800,000 distinct CDR3 sequences in total; about 51% of them show up just once. The ten largest clones capture roughly 14% of the sample.

On the study overall, not on this receptor specifically: Compared with the aged group, more naive CD4+ T cells, fewer expanded clones and increased TCR diversity were shown by the long-lived group, suggesting age selection. Estimates of total diversity based on one million sequenced T cells were regarded as lower bounds and as underestimates. Observed TCR beta diversity per million T cells fell roughly linearly with age, and a significant reduction was already apparent by age around 36. Because donor CMV infection status was unknown, age-related changes in expanded clonotypes were potentially confounded. Because profiling used bulk unsorted PBMCs, naive and antigen-experienced compartments could not be compared conclusively. A strong correlation was found between observed TCR beta diversity and the percentage of naive T cells measured by flow cytometry.

Systemically healthy Caucasian individuals from Russia, roughly 40 in total and aged 6 to 90 years, were included as donors. Approximately 10 milliliters of peripheral blood were collected from each donor into EDTA-treated Vacutainer tubes. Ficoll-Paque density-gradient centrifugation was used to isolate PBMCs, with at least 6.5 million per sample. Total RNA was extracted from PBMCs with Trizol reagent, with at least 6 micrograms obtained per sample. Naive CD45RAhigh/CD27high T cell percentages were measured by flow cytometry on a PBMC aliquot from every donor. The V and J segments used are TRBV12-3 or TRBV12-4 and TRBJ2-7; TRBD1 is possibly the D segment (6 matching bases). The clonotype comes from a woman aged 80 or over in good health. Sequenced input: blood. The CDR3 region reads CASSFEDSSYEQYF. The base sequence is TGTGCCAGCAGTTTCGAGGACAGCTCCTACGAGCAGTACTTC.